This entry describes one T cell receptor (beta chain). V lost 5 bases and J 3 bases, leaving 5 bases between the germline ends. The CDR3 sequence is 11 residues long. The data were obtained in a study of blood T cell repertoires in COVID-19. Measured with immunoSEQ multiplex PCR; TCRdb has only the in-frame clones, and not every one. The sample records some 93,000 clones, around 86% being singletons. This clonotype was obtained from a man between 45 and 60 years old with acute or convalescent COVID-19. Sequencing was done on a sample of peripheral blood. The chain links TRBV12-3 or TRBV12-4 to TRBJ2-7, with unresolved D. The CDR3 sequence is CASSPNYEQYF. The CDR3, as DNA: TGTGCCAGCAGTCCTAACTACGAGCAGTACTTC.